This T cell receptor beta chain emerged from a study of T cell responses to AZD1222 COVID-19 vaccine. Points from the study as a whole: Unmutated variant regions reportedly attract nearly half of all spike-specific TCRs.

Profiled with immunoSEQ multiplex PCR; TCRdb holds only in-frame clones, not every one. The sample yields tens of thousands of clones, 89% seen once. Between the trimmed V and J ends, which lost 6 bases and 8 bases, there was a span of 7 bases. Germline V gene lookup returns CDR1 LNHDA and CDR2 SQIVND (reference sequence). This CDR3 spans 11 amino acids. A word on this clone: Its antigen remains unidentified.

Sequences were derived from peripheral blood, sampled on day 0 of AZD1222 vaccination. This chain connects TRBV19 to TRBJ2-2; D ambiguous. The sequence was obtained from an adult in good health. The CDR3 DNA follows: TGTGCCAGTAGGGCTTTAGGGGAGCTGTTTTTT. This codes for CASRALGELFF.